This T cell receptor beta chain was captured by sequencing in a study of chemoradiotherapy in HPV16-positive cancers. V was clipped by 3 bases and J by 1 base, with 4 bases between them. This CDR3 spans 13 amino acids. The V gene's germline CDR1 is SEHNR and CDR2 FQNEAQ (reference sequence). Using immunoSEQ multiplex PCR, the repertoire was profiled, and TCRdb retains in-frame clones only, with some absent. The data hold 25,000 to 30,000 clones, with just over 90% observed a single time. Remarks on this clone: Its antigen is still unknown.

Findings and caveats of the study: Functional assays defining HPV-specific T cells used only two HPV16-positive patients.

This sequence joins TRBV7-9 and TRBJ2-1; no reliable D call. The material was blood, obtained from a patient who underwent chemoradiotherapy. The receptor was isolated from a human donor with HPV-associated anogenital cancer. The CDR3 nucleotides read TGTGCCAGCAGCTTCTCTTCCTACAATGAGCAGTTCTTC. Protein sequence: CASSFSSYNEQFF.